Included here is one T cell receptor (beta chain) sequence, with context. The data originate from a study of blood T cell repertoires in COVID-19. Across the study: COVID-19 samples collected from the United States, Italy and Spain covered acute and convalescent phases. PBMCs, B-cell-depleted T cells, or T cells provided the cDNA or gDNA that made up the material.

Germline V gives CDR1 SGHNT, CDR2 YYREEE (reference sequence). Trimming took 5 bases from V and 1 from J, leaving 12 bases between them. CDR3 size: 14 residues. Per the original data handling: Nucleated cell counts were estimated from reference gene primer amplification. This table comes from immunoSEQ multiplex PCR, and its TCRdb copy is limited to in-frame clones, with some not included. V and J calls and clone size are those listed in that table; D and trimming were worked out from the DNA. The sample includes approximately 40,000 clones, approximately 91% of them seen just once. V is TRBV5-4 and J is TRBJ1-1; D is ambiguous. The material sequenced was peripheral blood. The sequence came from a human donor in a cohort sampled during active COVID-19. The CDR3 sequence is CASSMKGGNTEAFF. Written as DNA, the CDR3 is TGTGCCAGCAGTATGAAGGGAGGGAACACTGAAGCTTTCTTT.